A selection of T cell receptor beta chains follows, all from one sample in a study of T-cell reconstitution after alpha-beta-depleted transplantation in children. A single record per CDR3 protein comes from TCRdb applying MiXCR to the PCR reads. The sample lists about a million distinct CDR3 sequences, about 29% occurring once. The sequenced sample was PBMCs, mostly from graft donor cells, obtained 360 days after TCRalphabeta/CD19-depleted stem cell transplant. The receptors originated from a boy less than two years old who had a stem cell transplant for SCID, so the T cells may come from the graft donor. Each CDR3 is given with its conserved first and last residue. The order of the fields is D gene, CDR3 length, clone size, V gene, J gene, CDR3 protein, CDR3 DNA. A D gene is named only where the DNA matches it firmly. Clone size appears in some rows only: once, few, many, or a class for an expanded clone.

>-|12|few|TRBV4-1|TRBJ1-1
CASSQAKGEAFF
TGCGCCAGCAGCCAAGCGAAGGGGGAAGCTTTCTTT
>TRBD2|17|few|TRBV9|TRBJ2-3
CASSVEDSGGYTDTQYF
TGTGCCAGCAGCGTAGAGGATAGCGGGGGTTACACAGATACGCAGTATTTT
>-|13|-|TRBV4-3|TRBJ1-1
CASSLRDATEAFF
TGCGCCAGCAGCCTCAGGGACGCGACTGAAGCTTTCTTT
>-|13|few|TRBV29-1|TRBJ2-1
CSVEDRLDNEQFF
TGCAGCGTTGAAGATCGTCTAGACAATGAGCAGTTCTTC
>TRBD1|15|-|TRBV4-1|TRBJ2-3
CASSQGQVLRDTQYF
TGCGCCAGCAGCCAGGGACAGGTGCTTAGAGATACGCAGTATTTT
>-|14|few|TRBV28|TRBJ2-7
CASSFGQVSYEQYF
TGTGCCAGCAGTTTCGGCCAGGTTAGCTACGAGCAGTACTTC
>-|16|-|TRBV29-1|TRBJ2-5
CSVVGGKGGRQETQYF
TGCAGCGTTGTCGGGGGAAAGGGGGGTCGGCAAGAGACCCAGTACTTC
>-|14|-|TRBV6-1|TRBJ2-7
CASSRNGHNYEQYF
TGTGCCAGCAGCCGGAACGGACACAACTACGAGCAGTACTTC
>-|13|few|TRBV12-3/TRBV12-4|TRBJ2-7
CASHPPGSYEQYF
TGTGCCAGCCACCCCCCAGGCTCCTACGAGCAGTACTTC
>-|16|few|TRBV4-1|TRBJ2-3
CASSQDQKRVGDTQYF
TGCGCCAGCAGCCAAGATCAAAAAAGGGTGGGAGATACGCAGTATTTT
>-|14|few|TRBV12-3/TRBV12-4|TRBJ2-7
CASSLDGRAIEQYF
TGTGCCAGCAGTTTAGACGGCAGGGCGATCGAGCAGTACTTC
>-|14|few|TRBV5-6|TRBJ1-6
CASSPGRVDSPLHF
TGTGCCAGCAGCCCCGGTAGGGTCGATTCACCCCTCCACTTT
>-|14|many|TRBV5-1|TRBJ2-1
CASSLGASRDEQFF
TGCGCCAGCAGCTTGGGGGCTAGTCGGGATGAGCAGTTCTTC
>-|14|-|TRBV29-1|TRBJ2-1
CSVSKGVVGNEQFF
TGCAGCGTTTCGAAAGGGGTGGTGGGAAATGAGCAGTTCTTC
>-|16|many|TRBV5-6|TRBJ2-7
CASSPALGLHTNEQYF
TGTGCCAGCAGCCCGGCTCTGGGCCTGCATACAAACGAGCAGTACTTC
>-|16|-|TRBV9|TRBJ2-5
CASSVRSGTIGETQYF
TGTGCCAGCAGCGTAAGATCAGGAACAATAGGGGAGACCCAGTACTTC
>-|17|few|TRBV15|TRBJ2-3
CATSTGTEWTSTDTQYF
TGTGCCACCAGCACAGGCACAGAATGGACTAGCACAGATACGCAGTATTTT
>-|15|-|TRBV5-1|TRBJ2-2
CASSLTASSPGELFF
TGCGCCAGCAGCTTGACAGCTTCTTCTCCCGGGGAGCTGTTTTTT
>-|16|-|TRBV6-1|TRBJ1-1
CASKPPGARGNTEAFF
TGTGCCAGCAAACCTCCAGGGGCCAGGGGGAACACTGAAGCTTTCTTT
>-|16|-|TRBV3-1|TRBJ2-3
CASSQDFGPRTDTQYF
TGTGCCAGCAGCCAAGACTTTGGACCTCGGACAGATACGCAGTATTTT
>-|14|-|TRBV6-5|TRBJ2-7
CASSYSGFSYEQYF
TGTGCCAGCAGTTACTCAGGGTTCTCCTACGAGCAGTACTTC
>-|15|-|TRBV3-1|TRBJ2-7
CASSQLEGQRDEQYF
TGTGCCAGCAGCCAGTTAGAGGGCCAGAGAGACGAGCAGTACTTC
>TRBD2|18|-|TRBV5-5|TRBJ2-1
CASRKGLAGALLLHEQFF
TGTGCCAGCAGAAAGGGACTAGCGGGCGCCCTATTACTCCATGAGCAGTTCTTC
>TRBD2|15|-|TRBV6-2/TRBV6-3|TRBJ2-7
CASSSGGLAGEQQYF
TGTGCCAGCTCCTCAGGGGGACTAGCGGGGGAGCAGCAGTACTTC
>TRBD1|15|-|TRBV4-1|TRBJ2-2
CASSPPGGYTGELFF
TGCGCCAGCAGCCCCCCAGGGGGTTACACCGGGGAGCTGTTTTTT
>-|17|few|TRBV4-3|TRBJ2-5
CASSQDLEGLEGKTQYF
TGCGCCAGCAGCCAAGATCTCGAGGGGCTGGAGGGGAAGACCCAGTACTTC
>-|17|few|TRBV4-3|TRBJ1-1
CASSQGVAGPGGTEAFF
TGCGCCAGCAGCCAAGGGGTCGCAGGTCCGGGGGGCACTGAAGCTTTCTTT
>TRBD2|16|-|TRBV20-1|TRBJ2-1
CSAHRTRPSSYNEQFF
TGCAGTGCCCACCGGACTAGGCCAAGCTCCTACAATGAGCAGTTCTTC
>TRBD2|15|-|TRBV7-9|TRBJ2-7
CASSPWWGGFYEQYF
TGTGCCAGCAGCCCCTGGTGGGGGGGTTTCTACGAGCAGTACTTC
>TRBD1|12|many|TRBV7-9|TRBJ2-1
CATLDRGNEQFF
TGTGCCACCTTAGACAGGGGCAATGAGCAGTTCTTC
>TRBD2|14|few|TRBV28|TRBJ2-4
CASSPGLAGYIQYF
TGTGCCAGCAGCCCGGGACTAGCGGGGTACATTCAGTACTTC
>-|14|-|TRBV7-2|TRBJ2-5
CASFHGLVAETQYF
TGTGCCAGCTTCCACGGGCTAGTAGCAGAGACCCAGTACTTC
>TRBD1|13|-|TRBV5-1|TRBJ2-1
CASTDRVHNEQFF
TGCGCCAGCACGGACAGGGTACACAATGAGCAGTTCTTC
>-|13|once|TRBV5-5|TRBJ2-1
CASSPPNENEQFF
TGTGCCAGCAGCCCCCCAAATGAAAATGAGCAGTTCTTC
>-|12|-|TRBV9|TRBJ2-1
CASSPQRNEQFF
TGTGCCAGCAGCCCCCAACGCAATGAGCAGTTCTTC
>TRBD1|15|-|TRBV12-3/TRBV12-4|TRBJ1-5
CASRPQGGGHQPQHF
TGTGCCAGCAGGCCACAGGGGGGAGGTCACCAGCCCCAGCATTTT
>TRBD2|18|-|TRBV3-1|TRBJ2-6
CASSQVSGGAAGANVLTF
TGTGCCAGCAGCCAAGTTTCCGGGGGGGCCGCTGGGGCCAACGTCCTGACTTTC
>TRBD2|14|many|TRBV27|TRBJ2-5
CASSPRGGQETQYF
TGTGCCAGCAGTCCTCGCGGGGGCCAAGAGACCCAGTACTTC
>-|14|few|TRBV5-1|TRBJ2-3
CASSPGGRADTQYF
TGCGCCAGCAGCCCCGGGGGTAGGGCAGATACGCAGTATTTT
>-|15|-|TRBV9|TRBJ1-1
CASSRQTQGGTEAFF
TGTGCCAGCAGCCGTCAAACACAGGGCGGCACTGAAGCTTTCTTT
>-|15|few|TRBV12-3/TRBV12-4|TRBJ1-1
CASIQTPGMNTEAFF
TGTGCCAGCATCCAGACCCCCGGGATGAACACTGAAGCTTTCTTT
>-|15|few|TRBV3-1|TRBJ2-7
CASSQGRSRVGEQYF
TGTGCCAGCAGCCAAGGGAGATCCAGGGTAGGCGAGCAGTACTTC
>TRBD2|17|-|TRBV4-2|TRBJ2-7
CASSQWSGVASSYEQYF
TGTGCCAGCAGCCAATGGAGCGGGGTTGCTAGCTCCTACGAGCAGTACTTC
>TRBD1|17|-|TRBV12-3/TRBV12-4|TRBJ1-2
CASSSPSGGQLNYGYTF
TGTGCCAGCAGTTCACCCTCAGGGGGACAGCTAAACTATGGCTACACCTTC
>-|13|-|TRBV27|TRBJ2-5
CASSLKGIGTQYF
TGTGCCAGCAGTTTAAAGGGGATAGGGACCCAGTACTTC
>-|13|few|TRBV4-1|TRBJ1-6
CASSSKNLSPLHF
TGCGCCAGCAGCTCCAAGAACCTTTCACCCCTCCACTTT
>TRBD1|14|few|TRBV2|TRBJ2-7
CASGPGQGYYEQYF
TGTGCCAGCGGTCCGGGACAGGGGTACTACGAGCAGTACTTC
>TRBD1|14|-|TRBV20-1|TRBJ1-5
CSARGGQPNQPQHF
TGCAGTGCTAGAGGGGGACAGCCCAATCAGCCCCAGCATTTT
>TRBD1|19|-|TRBV7-8|TRBJ2-6
CASSLGWGQGTSGANVLTF
TGTGCCAGCAGCTTAGGCTGGGGACAGGGGACGTCTGGGGCCAACGTCCTGACTTTC
>TRBD2|18|-|TRBV12-5|TRBJ2-1
CASGLDFGGGSSYNEQFF
TGTGCTAGTGGTTTAGATTTCGGCGGGGGAAGCTCCTACAATGAGCAGTTCTTC
>TRBD1|15|few|TRBV12-3/TRBV12-4|TRBJ1-1
CASSTDWTGNTEAFF
TGTGCCAGCAGCACCGACTGGACAGGGAACACTGAAGCTTTCTTT
>TRBD2|13|-|TRBV29-1|TRBJ2-1
CSVGGGTYYEQFF
TGCAGCGTTGGGGGGGGGACCTACTATGAGCAGTTCTTC
>-|13|-|TRBV30|TRBJ2-5
CAWNSWNQETQYF
TGTGCCTGGAACTCGTGGAATCAGGAGACCCAGTACTTC
>TRBD1|14|few|TRBV5-1|TRBJ1-1
CASSLSQGATEAFF
TGCGCCAGCAGCTTGTCGCAGGGGGCCACTGAAGCTTTCTTT
>TRBD2|15|few|TRBV12-3/TRBV12-4|TRBJ2-7
CASSPGGGVSYEQYF
TGTGCCAGCAGTCCTGGGGGAGGGGTCTCCTACGAGCAGTACTTC